The clone carrying this TCR beta chain was counted a few times. Antigen unknown. The PCR ran on 60 Vbeta and 13 Jbeta primers. Clones were sequenced by immunoSEQ multiplex PCR, and TCRdb holds only the in-frame ones, with some missing. This table has 95,000 to 150,000 clones, 74% appearing once. The CDR3 is 15 residues long. Per germline, CDR1 SGHRS and CDR2 YFSETQ. Unmatched junction bases numbered 7, after V lost 5 bases and J lost 6 bases. This entry comes from a study of cytomegalovirus exposure and HLA in healthy donors. Healthy donors of bone marrow made up the group. Regarding the study as a whole: Clonal expansion was found to be greater in HLA-associated TCR beta chains than in equally common others in a later analysis.

J is TRBJ1-5 and V is TRBV5-1; 11 bases align to TRBD1. Sequenced sample: PBMCs. The TCR comes from a man aged 40-55 years in good health and CMV-seropositive. Here the CDR3 DNA reads TGCGCCAGCAGTGTCGGGACAGGGGGTATTCAGCCCCAGCATTTT. It codes for CASSVGTGGIQPQHF.